This TCR beta chain was documented in a study of human T cells and chemical hapten exposure. On the study more broadly: 2% DPC was applied to roughly 2 cm by roughly 2 cm of upper inner arm skin for sensitization. Patients were mainly female, each with alopecia areata, totalis or universalis.

Stated time point: pre-sensitization, week 0. The treatment here: therapeutic diphenylcyclopropenone sensitization with weekly scalp DPC. Every donor had alopecia and was 18 to 70 years old; all were suitable for DPC. TCRdb re-analysed the RACE reads in MiXCR, keeping a single row per CDR3 protein. The repertoire holds about 110,000 distinct CDR3 sequences, with roughly 12% as singletons. The CDR3 sequence is 13 residues long. The V gene's germline CDR1 is MNHEY and CDR2 SVGAGI. Trimming took 0 bases from V and 7 from J, leaving 7 bases between them. Specimen: whole blood, collected in connection with sensitization to the hapten diphenylcyclopropenone (DPC). This TCR was recovered from a woman in her fifties or sixties with alopecia areata. Some clones in this sample may be carry-over from other donors' samples. The V call is TRBV6-5, the J call TRBJ2-1; D may be TRBD1 (6 bases). The CDR3 reads CASSYSRGNEQFF. CDR3 nucleotide sequence: TGTGCCAGCAGTTACTCGAGGGGGAATGAGCAGTTCTTC.